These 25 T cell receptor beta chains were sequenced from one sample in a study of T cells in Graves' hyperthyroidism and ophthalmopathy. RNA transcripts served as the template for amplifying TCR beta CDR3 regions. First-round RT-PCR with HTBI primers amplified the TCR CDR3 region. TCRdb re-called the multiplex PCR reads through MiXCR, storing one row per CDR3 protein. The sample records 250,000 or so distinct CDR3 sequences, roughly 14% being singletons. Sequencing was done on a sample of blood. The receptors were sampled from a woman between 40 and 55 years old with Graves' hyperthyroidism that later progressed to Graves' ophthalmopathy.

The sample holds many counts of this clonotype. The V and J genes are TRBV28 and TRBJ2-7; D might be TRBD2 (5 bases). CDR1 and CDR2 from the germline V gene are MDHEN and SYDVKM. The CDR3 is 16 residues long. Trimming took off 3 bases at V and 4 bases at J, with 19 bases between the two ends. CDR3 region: CASSFGSSLPVYEQYF. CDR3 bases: TGTGCCAGCAGTTTTGGCTCTAGCCTTCCCGTATACGAGCAGTACTTC.

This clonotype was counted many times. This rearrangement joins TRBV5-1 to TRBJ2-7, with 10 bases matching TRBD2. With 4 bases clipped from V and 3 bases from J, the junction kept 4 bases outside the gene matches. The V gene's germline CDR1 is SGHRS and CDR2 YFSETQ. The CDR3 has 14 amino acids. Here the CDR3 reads CASSGTSGVYEQYF. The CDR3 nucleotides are TGCGCCAGCAGCGGAACTAGCGGGGTCTACGAGCAGTACTTC. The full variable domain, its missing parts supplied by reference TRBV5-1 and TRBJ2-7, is KAGVTQTPRYLIKTRGQQVTLSCSPISGHRSVSWYQQTPGQGLQFLFEYFSETQRNKGNFPGRFSGRQFSNSRSEMNVSTLELGDSALYLCASSGTSGVYEQYFGPGTRLTVT.

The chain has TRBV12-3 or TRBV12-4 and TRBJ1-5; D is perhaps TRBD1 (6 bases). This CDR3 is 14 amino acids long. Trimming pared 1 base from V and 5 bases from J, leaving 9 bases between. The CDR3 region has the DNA TGTGCCAGCAGTTTAGGGGGGCGATATCAGCCCCAGCATTTT. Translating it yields CASSLGGRYQPQHF.

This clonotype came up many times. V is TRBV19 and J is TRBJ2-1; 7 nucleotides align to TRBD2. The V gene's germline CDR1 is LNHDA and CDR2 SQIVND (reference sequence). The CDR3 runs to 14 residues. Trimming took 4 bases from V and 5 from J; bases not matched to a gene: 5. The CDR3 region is CASSTLSGNNEQFF. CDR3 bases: TGTGCCAGTAGTACCCTGAGCGGGAACAATGAGCAGTTCTTC.

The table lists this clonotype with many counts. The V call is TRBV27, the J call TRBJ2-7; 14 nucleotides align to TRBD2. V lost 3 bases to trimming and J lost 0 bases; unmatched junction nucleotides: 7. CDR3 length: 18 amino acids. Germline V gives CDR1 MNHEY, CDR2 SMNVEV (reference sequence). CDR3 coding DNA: TGTGCCAGCAGTTTGACGGGACTAGCGGGAGTTACCTCCTACGAGCAGTACTTC. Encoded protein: CASSLTGLAGVTSYEQYF.

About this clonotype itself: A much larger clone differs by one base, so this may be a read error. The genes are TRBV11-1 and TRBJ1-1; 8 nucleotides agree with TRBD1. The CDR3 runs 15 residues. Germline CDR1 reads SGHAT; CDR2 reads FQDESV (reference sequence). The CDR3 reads CASSLGQGFDTETFF. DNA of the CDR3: TGTGCCAGCAGCTTAGGACAGGGGTTTGACACTGAAACTTTCTTT. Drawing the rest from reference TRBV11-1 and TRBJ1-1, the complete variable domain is EAEVAQSPRYKITEKSQAVAFWCDPISGHATLYWYRQILGQGPELLVQFQDESVVDDSQLPKDRFSAERLKGVDSTLKIQPAELGDSAMYLCASSLGQGFDTETFFGQGTRLTVV.

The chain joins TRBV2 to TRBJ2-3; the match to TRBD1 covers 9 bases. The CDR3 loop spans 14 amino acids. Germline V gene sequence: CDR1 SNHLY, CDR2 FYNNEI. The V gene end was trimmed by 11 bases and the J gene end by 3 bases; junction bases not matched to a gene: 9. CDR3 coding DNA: TGTGCCTGCGCCGGGACAGGGTCAACAGATACGCAGTATTTT. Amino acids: CACAGTGSTDTQYF.

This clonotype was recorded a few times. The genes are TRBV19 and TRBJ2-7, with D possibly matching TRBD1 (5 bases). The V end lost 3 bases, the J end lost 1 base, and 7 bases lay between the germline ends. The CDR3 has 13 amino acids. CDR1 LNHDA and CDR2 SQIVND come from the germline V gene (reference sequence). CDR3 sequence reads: CASSMGRSYEQYF. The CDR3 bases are TGTGCCAGTAGTATGGGGCGATCCTACGAGCAGTACTTC.

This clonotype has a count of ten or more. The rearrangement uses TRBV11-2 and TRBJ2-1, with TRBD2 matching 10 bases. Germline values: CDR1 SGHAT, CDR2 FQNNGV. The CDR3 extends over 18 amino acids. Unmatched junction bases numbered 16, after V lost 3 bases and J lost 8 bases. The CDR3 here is CASSLRTSGTVRGDEQFF. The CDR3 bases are TGTGCCAGCAGCTTGCGAACTAGCGGGACCGTTCGGGGAGATGAGCAGTTCTTC.

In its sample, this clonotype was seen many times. CDR3 sequence: CASSLNWDYEQYF. CDR3 bases: TGTGCCAGCAGCCTAAACTGGGACTACGAGCAGTACTTC. The chain links TRBV7-3 to TRBJ2-7; D is undetermined. This CDR3 region has 13 residues. The V gene's germline CDR1 is SGHTA and CDR2 FQGTGA. The V end was cut by 5 bases, the J end by 3 bases, with 11 bases between.

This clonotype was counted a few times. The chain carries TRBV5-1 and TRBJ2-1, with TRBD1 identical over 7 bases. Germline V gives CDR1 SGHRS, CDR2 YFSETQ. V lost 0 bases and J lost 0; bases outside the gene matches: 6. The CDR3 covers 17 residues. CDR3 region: CASSLVGTAFSYNEQFF. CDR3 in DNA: TGCGCCAGCAGCTTGGTTGGGACAGCCTTCTCCTACAATGAGCAGTTCTTC.

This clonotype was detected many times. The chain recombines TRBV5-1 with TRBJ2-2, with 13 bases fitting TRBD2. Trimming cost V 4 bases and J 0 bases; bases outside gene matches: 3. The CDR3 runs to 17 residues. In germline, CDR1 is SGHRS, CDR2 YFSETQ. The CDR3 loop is CASSRTSGGTNTGELFF. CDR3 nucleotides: TGCGCCAGCAGCCGGACTAGCGGGGGAACGAACACCGGGGAGCTGTTTTTT.

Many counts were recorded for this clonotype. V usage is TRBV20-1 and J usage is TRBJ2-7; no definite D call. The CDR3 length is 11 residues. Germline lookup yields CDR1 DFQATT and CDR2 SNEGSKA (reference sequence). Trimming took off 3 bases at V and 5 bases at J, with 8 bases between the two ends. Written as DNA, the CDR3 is TGCAGTGCTAGCTCGGTGAACGAGCAGTACTTC. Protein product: CSASSVNEQYF.

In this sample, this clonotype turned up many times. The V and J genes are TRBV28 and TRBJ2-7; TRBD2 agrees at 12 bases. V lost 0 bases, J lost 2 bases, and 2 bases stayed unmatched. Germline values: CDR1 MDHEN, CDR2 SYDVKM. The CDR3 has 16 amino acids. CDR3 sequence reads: CASSLWTSGRTYEQYF. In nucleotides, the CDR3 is TGTGCCAGCAGTTTATGGACTAGCGGGAGAACCTACGAGCAGTACTTC.

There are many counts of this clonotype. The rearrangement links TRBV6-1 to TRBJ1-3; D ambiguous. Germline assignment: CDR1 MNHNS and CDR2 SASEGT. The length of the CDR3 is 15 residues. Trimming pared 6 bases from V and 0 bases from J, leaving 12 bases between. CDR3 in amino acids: CASSEGGISGNTIYF. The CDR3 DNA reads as TGTGCCAGCAGCGAGGGAGGGATCTCTGGAAACACCATATATTTT.

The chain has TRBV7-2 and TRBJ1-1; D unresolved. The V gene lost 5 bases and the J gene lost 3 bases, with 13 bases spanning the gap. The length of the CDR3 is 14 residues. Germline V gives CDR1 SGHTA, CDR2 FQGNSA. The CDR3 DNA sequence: TGTGCCAGCAGCAACCGGTTCGCGGACACTGAAGCTTTCTTT. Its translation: CASSNRFADTEAFF.

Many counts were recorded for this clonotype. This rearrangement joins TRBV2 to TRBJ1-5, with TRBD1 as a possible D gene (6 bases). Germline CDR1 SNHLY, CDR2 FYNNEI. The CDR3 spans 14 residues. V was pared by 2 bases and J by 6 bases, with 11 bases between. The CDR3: CASSERDITQPQHF. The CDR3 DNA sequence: TGTGCCAGCAGTGAAAGGGACATCACTCAGCCCCAGCATTTT.

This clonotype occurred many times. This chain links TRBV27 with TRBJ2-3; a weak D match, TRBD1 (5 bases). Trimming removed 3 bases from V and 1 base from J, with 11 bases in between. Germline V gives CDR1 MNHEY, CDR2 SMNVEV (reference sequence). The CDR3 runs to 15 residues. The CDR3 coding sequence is TGTGCCAGCAGTTTTCAGGGTTTGCGCACAGATACGCAGTATTTT. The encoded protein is CASSFQGLRTDTQYF.

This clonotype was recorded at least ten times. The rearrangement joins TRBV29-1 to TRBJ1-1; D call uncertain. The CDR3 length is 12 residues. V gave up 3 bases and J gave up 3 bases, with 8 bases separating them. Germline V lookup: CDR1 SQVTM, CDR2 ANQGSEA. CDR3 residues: CSVDVAYTEAFF. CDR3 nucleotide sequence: TGCAGCGTTGATGTGGCCTACACTGAAGCTTTCTTT.

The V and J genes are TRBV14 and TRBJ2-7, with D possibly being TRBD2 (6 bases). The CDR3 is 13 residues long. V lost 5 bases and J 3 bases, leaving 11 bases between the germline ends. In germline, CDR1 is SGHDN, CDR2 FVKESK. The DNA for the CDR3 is TGTGCCAGCAGCTGGGACTTATACTACGAGCAGTACTTC. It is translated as CASSWDLYYEQYF.

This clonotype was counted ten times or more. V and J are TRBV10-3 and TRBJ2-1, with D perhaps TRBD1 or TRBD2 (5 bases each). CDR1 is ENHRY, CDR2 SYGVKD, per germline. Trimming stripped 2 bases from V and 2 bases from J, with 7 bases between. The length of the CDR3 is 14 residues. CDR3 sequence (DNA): TGTGCCATCAGTGAGCGGGACGCCTACAATGAGCAGTTCTTC. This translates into CAISERDAYNEQFF.

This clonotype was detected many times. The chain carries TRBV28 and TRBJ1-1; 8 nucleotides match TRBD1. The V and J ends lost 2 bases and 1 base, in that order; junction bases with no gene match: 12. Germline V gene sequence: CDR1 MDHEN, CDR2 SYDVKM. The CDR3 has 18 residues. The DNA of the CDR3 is TGTGCCAGCAGTTTACACCCGGGACAGGTGGGGGGGAACACTGAAGCTTTCTTT. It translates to CASSLHPGQVGGNTEAFF.

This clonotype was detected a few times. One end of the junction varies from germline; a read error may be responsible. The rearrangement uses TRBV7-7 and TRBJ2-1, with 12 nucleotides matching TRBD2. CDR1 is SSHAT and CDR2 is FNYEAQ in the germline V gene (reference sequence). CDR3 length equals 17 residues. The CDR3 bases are TGTGCTAGCAGCTTAGCGATCGGACTAGCGGGGTACAATGAGCAGTTCTTC. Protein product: CASSLAIGLAGYNEQFF.

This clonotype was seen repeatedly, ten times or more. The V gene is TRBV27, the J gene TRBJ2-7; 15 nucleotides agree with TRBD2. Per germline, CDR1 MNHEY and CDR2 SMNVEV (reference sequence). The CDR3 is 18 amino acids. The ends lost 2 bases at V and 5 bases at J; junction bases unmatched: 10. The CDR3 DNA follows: TGTGCCAGCAGTTTAAAGATTGGACTAGCGGGAGGGATCAACGAGCAGTACTTC. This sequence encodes CASSLKIGLAGGINEQYF.

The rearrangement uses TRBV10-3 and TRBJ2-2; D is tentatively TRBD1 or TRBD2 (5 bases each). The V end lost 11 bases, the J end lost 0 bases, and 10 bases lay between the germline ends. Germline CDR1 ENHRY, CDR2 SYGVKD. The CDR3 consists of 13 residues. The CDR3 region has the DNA TGTGCCTCTGGGACGTCGAACACCGGGGAGCTGTTTTTT. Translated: CASGTSNTGELFF.